The 20 T cell receptor beta chains below all came from one sample that was sequenced in a study of T-cell reconstitution after alpha-beta-depleted transplantation in children (dated by TCRdb to about 2016). The treatment or condition tag for this specimen amounts to: allogeneic hematopoietic cell transplantation with graft depleted of TCRalphabeta T cells and CD19 B cells. The method behind the library was PCR. Instrument used: Illumina HiSeq 2500. TCR library preparation used molecular barcoding, with unique molecular identifiers applied to normalize quantification of the TCRbeta repertoire. TCRdb passed the public sequencing reads through fastp at Q25 and MiXCR, retaining productive beta sequences. Every entry covers one CDR3 protein and lists the most common genes and DNA from its rows. For this sample the table gives hundreds of thousands of distinct CDR3 sequences, of which approximately 14% were detected only once. The ten largest clonotypes hold 0.79% of the sample.

Sequenced here: PBMCs, sampled before TCRalphabeta/CD19-depleted stem cell transplant. The receptors stem from a girl aged 2 to 9 with congenital amegakaryocytic thrombocytopenia, due to receive a stem cell transplant.

This clonotype was seen at least ten times. The rearrangement joins TRBV5-1 to TRBJ1-2; perhaps TRBD1 as D (5 bases). V dropped 3 bases and J dropped 6 bases, with 21 bases sitting between them. The CDR3 is made up of 16 amino acids. Per germline, CDR1 SGHRS and CDR2 YFSETQ. CDR3 amino acids: CASSSGTAAPGDGYTF. CDR3 DNA sequence: TGCGCCAGCAGCTCCGGGACGGCGGCCCCCGGAGATGGCTACACCTTC.

The genes are TRBV28 and TRBJ1-5; the D gene is possibly TRBD1 (5 bases). There are 13 residues in the CDR3. The V and J ends lost 3 bases and 5 bases respectively, with 8 bases between them. The germline gives CDR1 MDHEN, CDR2 SYDVKM. The CDR3 sequence is CASSFGTYQPQHF. The DNA for the CDR3 is TGTGCCAGCAGTTTCGGGACGTATCAGCCCCAGCATTTT.

There are many counts of this clonotype. The rearrangement links TRBV4-1 to TRBJ2-3; 9 positions agree with TRBD2. CDR1 and CDR2 (germline): MGHRA, YSYEKL. The V and J ends lost 4 bases and 8 bases, in that order; junction bases with no gene match: 10. The CDR3 is 15 residues long. This CDR3 is CASSPGLALFVTQYF. The CDR3, as DNA: TGCGCCAGCAGCCCGGGACTAGCCCTTTTTGTTACGCAGTATTTT.

This clonotype has at least ten counts. The V and J genes are TRBV18 and TRBJ2-7, with a weak D call TRBD2 (6 bases). CDR1 and CDR2 from the germline V gene are KGHSH and LQKENI. The CDR3 extends over 13 amino acids. The V gene lost 6 bases and the J gene lost 4 bases, with 13 bases spanning the gap. The chain's CDR3 is CASSGRRNYEQYF. CDR3 sequence (DNA): TGTGCCAGCTCCGGGAGAAGAAATTACGAGCAGTACTTC.

This clonotype has a count of ten or more. The rearrangement joins TRBV5-6 to TRBJ2-5; tentatively, D is TRBD1 or TRBD2 (6 bases each). The V end lost 2 bases, the J end lost 10 bases, and 21 bases lay between the germline ends. This CDR3 contains 15 residues. Germline lookup yields CDR1 SGHDT and CDR2 YYEEEE. CDR3 region: CASSFGSRDTSDQYF. In nucleotides, the CDR3 is TGTGCCAGCAGCTTTGGGTCGCGGGACACAAGTGACCAGTACTTC.

This clonotype was found many times. The V gene is TRBV12-3 or TRBV12-4, the J gene TRBJ2-7; weak D call: TRBD2 (5 bases). Trimming cost V 6 bases and J 6 bases, with 18 bases left between them. The CDR3 extends over 14 amino acids. The CDR3 is CASSLEGRISEQYF. CDR3 bases: TGTGCCAGCAGCCTTGAGGGCAGAATTTCCGAGCAGTACTTC.

V gene TRBV7-9 combines with J gene TRBJ2-7; tentative D call: TRBD2 (5 bases). The germline V and J ends were trimmed by 0 bases and 1 base, with 10 bases remaining between them. The CDR3 runs to 15 residues. Per germline, CDR1 SEHNR and CDR2 FQNEAQ (reference sequence). This CDR3 reads CASSLADLNSYEQYF. The CDR3 coding sequence is TGTGCCAGCAGCTTAGCGGACTTAAATTCCTACGAGCAGTACTTC. The full variable domain, its missing parts supplied by reference TRBV7-9 and TRBJ2-7, is DTGVSQNPRHKITKRGQNVTFRCDPISEHNRLYWYRQTLGQGPEFLTYFQNEAQLEKSRLLSDRFSAERPKGSFSTLEIQRTEQGDSAMYLCASSLADLNSYEQYFGPGTRLTVT.

This clonotype was seen many times. J is TRBJ1-3 and V is TRBV29-1; the D is unclear. The ends were cut back, 7 bases at V and 0 bases at J, with 4 bases in the middle. This CDR3 spans 11 amino acids. CDR1 is SQVTM, CDR2 ANQGSEA, per germline. DNA of the CDR3: TGCAGCGGGGACTCTGGAAACACCATATATTTT. Translation gives CSGDSGNTIYF.

The rearrangement joins TRBV5-1 to TRBJ2-5; D perhaps matches TRBD1 (5 bases). Per the germline V gene, CDR1 is SGHRS and CDR2 is YFSETQ. V lost 7 bases and J 5 bases, leaving 15 bases between the germline ends. The length of the CDR3 is 13 residues. CDR3 loop: CASGKTVQETQYF. In nucleotides, the CDR3 is TGCGCCAGCGGAAAGACAGTCCAGGAGACCCAGTACTTC. Full variable domain (outside the CDR3, taken from reference TRBV5-1 and TRBJ2-5): KAGVTQTPRYLIKTRGQQVTLSCSPISGHRSVSWYQQTPGQGLQFLFEYFSETQRNKGNFPGRFSGRQFSNSRSEMNVSTLELGDSALYLCASGKTVQETQYFGPGTRLLVL.

V gene TRBV7-9 combines with J gene TRBJ2-2, with TRBD2 matching 14 bases. After removal of 5 bases from V and 8 bases from J, the junction contained 10 bases not matched to a gene. Germline CDR1 reads SEHNR; CDR2 reads FQNEAQ (reference sequence). The CDR3 is made up of 17 amino acids. CDR3 residues: CASSTPTGLAGDGELFF. The CDR3 DNA reads TGTGCCAGCAGCACACCGACGGGACTAGCGGGAGATGGGGAGCTGTTTTTT.

This clonotype came up a few times. The chain employs TRBV21-1 and TRBJ2-5; the D segment call TRBD2 is taken from the table without a DNA check. TRBV21-1 constitutes a pseudogene. This CDR3 has 15 amino acids. The CDR3 DNA reads TGTGCCAGCAGCAAAGAAAGGACTAGTGAAGAGACCCAGTACTTC. It is translated as CASSKERTSEETQYF.

The table lists this clonotype with a few counts. The rearrangement links TRBV30 to TRBJ1-1; 8 bases map to TRBD1. CDR1 is GTSNPN and CDR2 is SVGIG in the germline V gene (reference sequence). Unmatched junction bases numbered 1, after V lost 2 bases and J lost 8 bases. CDR3 length equals 11 residues. CDR3 protein: CAWSRTGEAFF. As DNA, the CDR3 is TGTGCCTGGAGTAGGACAGGGGAAGCTTTCTTT.

The chain is built from TRBV29-1 and TRBJ2-3; D might be TRBD2 (5 bases). The ends were cut back, 4 bases at V and 4 bases at J, with 12 bases in the middle. The CDR3 has 13 residues. Germline V gives CDR1 SQVTM, CDR2 ANQGSEA. This CDR3 reads CSVAAGSSDTQYF. The CDR3 DNA sequence: TGCAGCGTTGCCGCGGGCAGCTCAGATACGCAGTATTTT.

In its sample, this clonotype was seen many times. V gene TRBV10-3 combines with J gene TRBJ2-3; tentatively, D is TRBD1 (6 bases). Trimming removed 9 bases from V and 3 bases from J, with 28 bases in between. Germline V gene sequence: CDR1 ENHRY, CDR2 SYGVKD. The CDR3 runs to 18 residues. The CDR3 here is CAIPTLYRTESQTDTQYF. CDR3 sequence (DNA): TGTGCCATTCCGACCCTCTATCGGACAGAGTCCCAGACAGATACGCAGTATTTT.

The chain couples TRBV14 to TRBJ2-1; the match to TRBD1 covers 7 bases. Trimming removed 4 bases from V and 2 bases from J; junction bases left unmatched: 8. The length of the CDR3 is 16 residues. In germline, CDR1 is SGHDN, CDR2 FVKESK. DNA of the CDR3: TGTGCCAGCAGCCCGAACAGGGGATGGCCCTACAATGAGCAGTTCTTC. This gives the protein CASSPNRGWPYNEQFF.

This clonotype appeared many times. The J gene is TRBJ1-1, the V gene TRBV5-1; D may be TRBD1 (5 bases). Trimming cost V 2 bases and J 1 base, with 12 bases left between them. The CDR3 spans 15 residues. Germline V gene sequence: CDR1 SGHRS, CDR2 YFSETQ. The DNA for the CDR3 is TGCGCCAGCAGCTTCGGGAGGAGGGGGAACACTGAAGCTTTCTTT. The encoded protein is CASSFGRRGNTEAFF.

With regard to this clonotype: One end of the junction does not line up with germline, which may come from a read error. J is TRBJ1-4 and V is TRBV15; 7 bases agree with TRBD1. The CDR3 is made up of 15 amino acids. The germline CDR1 and CDR2 sequences are LNHNV and YYDKDF (reference sequence). The CDR3: CATSGDRDPNEKLFF. The DNA of the CDR3 is TGTGCCACCAGCGGAGACAGGGATCCTAATGAAAAACTGTTTTTT.

The table lists this clonotype with a few counts. V gene TRBV7-9 combines with J gene TRBJ2-1, with TRBD2 matching over 9 bases. V shed 1 base, J shed 9 bases, and the junction held 7 bases outside the gene matches. Germline CDR1 reads SEHNR; CDR2 reads FQNEAQ (reference sequence). This CDR3 contains 15 residues. Here the CDR3 reads CASSLVVAGVPEQFF. Written as DNA, the CDR3 is TGTGCCAGCAGCTTAGTGGTAGCGGGAGTGCCTGAGCAGTTCTTC.

The gene calls are TRBV27 and TRBJ2-6, with D tentatively TRBD1 (5 bases). Germline V gene data show CDR1 as MNHEY and CDR2 as SMNVEV (reference sequence). V dropped 5 bases and J dropped 1 base, with 12 bases sitting between them. The CDR3 sequence is 16 residues long. CDR3 coding DNA: TGTGCCAGCAGTCCGACGTCAGGGTCTGGGGCCAACGTCCTGACTTTC. Its protein is CASSPTSGSGANVLTF.

In this sample, this clonotype turned up a few times. This sequence joins TRBV5-1 and TRBJ2-1, with 7 bases matching TRBD1. From germline, CDR1 is SGHRS and CDR2 YFSETQ. CDR3 size: 15 residues. J was trimmed by 4 bases and V by 4 bases; bases with no gene match: 8. CDR3 sequence (DNA): TGCGCCAGCAGCCCCCGGGACAGACTTTACAATGAGCAGTTCTTC. Protein product: CASSPRDRLYNEQFF. The full variable domain, its missing parts supplied by reference TRBV5-1 and TRBJ2-1, is KAGVTQTPRYLIKTRGQQVTLSCSPISGHRSVSWYQQTPGQGLQFLFEYFSETQRNKGNFPGRFSGRQFSNSRSEMNVSTLELGDSALYLCASSPRDRLYNEQFFGPGTRLTVL.